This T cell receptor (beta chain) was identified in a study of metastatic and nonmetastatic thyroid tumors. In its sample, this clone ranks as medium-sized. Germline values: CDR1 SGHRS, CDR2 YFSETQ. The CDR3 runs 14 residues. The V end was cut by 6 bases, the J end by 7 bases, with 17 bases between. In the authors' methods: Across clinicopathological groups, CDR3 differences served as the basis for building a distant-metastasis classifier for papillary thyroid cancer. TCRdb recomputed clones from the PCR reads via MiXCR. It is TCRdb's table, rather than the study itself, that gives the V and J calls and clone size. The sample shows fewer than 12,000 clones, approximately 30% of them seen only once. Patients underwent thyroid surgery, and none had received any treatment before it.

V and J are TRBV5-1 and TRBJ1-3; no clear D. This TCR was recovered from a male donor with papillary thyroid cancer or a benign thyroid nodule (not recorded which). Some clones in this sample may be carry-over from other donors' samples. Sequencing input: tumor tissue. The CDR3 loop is CASKETSGGNTIYF. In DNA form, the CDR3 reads TGCGCCAGCAAGGAGACCTCGGGCGGGAACACCATATATTTT.